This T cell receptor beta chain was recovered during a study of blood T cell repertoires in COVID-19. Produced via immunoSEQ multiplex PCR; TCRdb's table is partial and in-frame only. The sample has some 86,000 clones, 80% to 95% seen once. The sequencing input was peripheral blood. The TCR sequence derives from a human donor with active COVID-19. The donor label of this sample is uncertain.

The CDR3 spells CASSFDRGTGNTIYF. CDR3 DNA: TGTGCCAGCAGTTTTGACAGGGGCACTGGAAACACCATATATTTT. The chain links TRBV7-2 to TRBJ1-3; TRBD1 aligns across 8 bases. The CDR3 has 15 residues. V lost 6 bases to trimming and J lost 2 bases; unmatched junction nucleotides: 6. Germline CDR1 and CDR2: SGHTA and FQGNSA.